Below, 27 T cell receptor beta chains from the same sample are listed, as sequenced in a study of cytomegalovirus exposure and HLA in healthy donors. Vbeta (60) and Jbeta (13) primers were used in the PCR. Profiling relied on immunoSEQ multiplex PCR, and the TCRdb table lists in-frame clones only, not all of them. The sample consists of about 260,000 clones, approximately 84% of them appearing once. Material: PBMCs. These receptors originate from a woman in her thirties or forties in good health and CMV-seropositive.

The J gene is TRBJ1-5, the V gene TRBV25-1; D gene uncertain. The germline gives CDR1 MGHDK, CDR2 SYGVNS. The V end lost 6 bases, the J end lost 9 bases, and 15 bases lay between the germline ends. The CDR3 length is 13 residues. The CDR3 is CASSLGLSAPQHF. Here the CDR3 DNA reads TGTGCCAGCAGCCTCGGACTCTCGGCGCCCCAGCATTTT.

The V call is TRBV5-1, the J call TRBJ2-3; 7 bases match TRBD2. Germline V gene sequence: CDR1 SGHRS, CDR2 YFSETQ. With V trimmed by 1 base and J by 0 bases, 5 bases remained unmatched. This CDR3 comprises 16 residues. The CDR3 DNA reads as TGCGCCAGCAGCTTGTTTTCGGGACTAAGCACAGATACGCAGTATTTT. Its protein is CASSLFSGLSTDTQYF.

The gene calls are TRBV29-1 and TRBJ2-5; TRBD1 might be the D (6 bases). CDR1 is SQVTM, CDR2 ANQGSEA, per germline. The CDR3 runs to 15 residues. Deletions cut 4 bases from V and 5 bases from J, with 20 bases between. CDR3 in amino acids: CSVASLQGWEETQYF. DNA for the CDR3: TGCAGCGTTGCCTCACTACAGGGCTGGGAGGAGACCCAGTACTTC.

The chain carries TRBV5-5 and TRBJ1-6; 7 positions agree with TRBD1. CDR1 is SGHKS, CDR2 YYEKEE, per germline (reference sequence). Losses at the gene ends were 5 bases for V and 12 bases for J; bases not matched to a gene: 8. CDR3 length equals 13 residues. The DNA of the CDR3 is TGTGCCAGCAGGAGGGACAGCGCTTTACCCCTCCACTTT. Residues: CASRRDSALPLHF.

The chain recombines TRBV4-3 with TRBJ2-3; 10 bases map to TRBD2. CDR3 length: 18 amino acids. Germline V gene sequence: CDR1 LGHNA, CDR2 YSLEER. V gave up 4 bases and J gave up 2 bases; unmatched junction bases: 12. CDR3 amino acids: CASSPGLAEGPLTDTQYF. The CDR3 bases are TGCGCCAGCAGCCCCGGACTAGCGGAGGGGCCCCTCACAGATACGCAGTATTTT.

The chain employs TRBV5-1 and TRBJ2-6; D perhaps matches TRBD1 (5 bases). Trimming removed 0 bases from V and 0 bases from J, with 10 bases in between. The germline V gene encodes CDR1 SGHRS and CDR2 YFSETQ. The CDR3 is made up of 17 amino acids. The CDR3 DNA reads as TGCGCCAGCAGCTTGGTCCAGGGTCCCTCTGGGGCCAACGTCCTGACTTTC. Its translation is CASSLVQGPSGANVLTF.

The J gene is TRBJ2-1, the V gene TRBV5-4, with 12 bases identical to TRBD2. The ends lost 0 bases at V and 8 bases at J; junction bases unmatched: 3. This CDR3 comprises 15 residues. Germline lookup yields CDR1 SGHNT and CDR2 YYREEE (reference sequence). The CDR3 DNA sequence: TGTGCCAGCAGCTTGGAACTAGCGGGGGGACATGAGCAGTTCTTC. It encodes CASSLELAGGHEQFF. Full variable domain (rest looked up from reference TRBV5-4 and TRBJ2-1): ETGVTQSPTHLIKTRGQQVTLRCSSQSGHNTVSWYQQALGQGPQFIFQYYREEENGRGNFPPRFSGLQFPNYSSELNVNALELDDSALYLCASSLELAGGHEQFFGPGTRLTVL.

The chain recombines TRBV6-1 with TRBJ2-2; 7 bases match TRBD1. Germline V lookup: CDR1 MNHNS, CDR2 SASEGT. This CDR3 spans 15 amino acids. V shed 4 bases and J 5 bases; nucleotides not matched to a gene: 7. CDR3 coding DNA: TGTGCCAGCAGTGGTCCGGGACAGAGTACCGGGGAGCTGTTTTTT. It specifies CASSGPGQSTGELFF.

The rearrangement uses TRBV6-1 and TRBJ1-3; 7 bases map to TRBD1. J gave up 0 bases and V 3 bases, and 8 bases lay outside the gene matches. This CDR3 is built from 17 residues. The germline V gene has CDR1 MNHNS and CDR2 SASEGT. CDR3 in amino acids: CASSEWTGFNSGNTIYF. The CDR3 DNA follows: TGTGCCAGCAGTGAGTGGACAGGTTTTAACTCTGGAAACACCATATATTTT.

J is TRBJ2-2 and V is TRBV6-5; 8 bases map to TRBD2. CDR1 MNHEY and CDR2 SVGAGI come from the germline V gene. This CDR3 contains 14 residues. The V segment lost 7 bases and the J segment 5 bases; nucleotides outside the gene matches: 6. The CDR3: CASKGAGETGELFF. The DNA of the CDR3 is TGTGCCAGCAAAGGAGCGGGAGAAACCGGGGAGCTGTTTTTT.

The genes are TRBV7-3 and TRBJ2-5, with TRBD2 as a possible D gene (6 bases). V gave up 2 bases and J gave up 5 bases, with 9 bases separating them. The CDR3 totals 13 residues. CDR1 is SGHTA, CDR2 FQGTGA, per germline. Written as DNA, the CDR3 is TGTGCCAGCAGCTTAGGAGGGAAGGAGACCCAGTACTTC. Amino acids: CASSLGGKETQYF.

The genes are TRBV5-1 and TRBJ1-1; TRBD1 matches at 9 bases. The germline V gene has CDR1 SGHRS and CDR2 YFSETQ. CDR3 size: 17 residues. With 2 bases clipped from V and 3 bases from J, the junction kept 11 bases outside the gene matches. Here the CDR3 reads CASSLRDRVFSYTEAFF. The CDR3 DNA reads TGCGCCAGCAGCTTACGGGACAGGGTTTTTTCGTACACTGAAGCTTTCTTT.

CDR3 region: CASSQDNMRLADEQFF. For the CDR3, the DNA is TGCGCCAGCAGCCAAGATAATATGAGGCTAGCCGACGAGCAGTTCTTC. The genes are TRBV4-3 and TRBJ2-1; D might be TRBD2 (5 bases). This CDR3 region has 16 residues. From germline, CDR1 is LGHNA and CDR2 YSLEER. Trimming took off 0 bases at V and 10 bases at J, with 19 bases between the two ends.

This clone was seen once. J is TRBJ2-5 and V is TRBV2, with 7 bases aligning to TRBD2. Germline V gene sequence: CDR1 SNHLY, CDR2 FYNNEI. CDR3 length equals 17 residues. The trim removed 8 bases at V and 3 bases at J, leaving 18 bases unmatched. CDR3 sequence reads: CASRHHYLAEKKETQYF. CDR3 DNA sequence: TGTGCCAGCCGTCACCACTACCTAGCGGAGAAGAAAGAGACCCAGTACTTC.

The V call is TRBV28, the J call TRBJ2-5, with D maybe TRBD2 (7 bases). Germline V gene lookup returns CDR1 MDHEN and CDR2 SYDVKM. This CDR3 has 13 residues. The V gene lost 3 bases and the J gene lost 5 bases, with 10 bases spanning the gap. The CDR3 reads CASSLGGRETQYF. The CDR3 nucleotides are TGTGCCAGCAGTTTGGGGGGGCGGGAGACCCAGTACTTC.

The chain employs TRBV29-1 and TRBJ2-6; 9 bases line up with TRBD1. Trimming cost V 4 bases and J 3 bases; bases outside gene matches: 4. CDR1 is SQVTM, CDR2 ANQGSEA, per germline. This CDR3 contains 15 residues. CDR3 nucleotides: TGCAGCGTTGGGACAGGGGTCAGTGGGGCCAACGTCCTGACTTTC. The encoded protein is CSVGTGVSGANVLTF.

This clone was counted between two and nine times. This chain connects TRBV11-2 to TRBJ2-3; TRBD2 is a possible D gene (5 bases). Germline V gene data show CDR1 as SGHAT and CDR2 as FQNNGV. There are 14 residues in the CDR3. Trimming took off 5 bases at V and 5 bases at J, with 14 bases between the two ends. CDR3 DNA sequence: TGTGCCAGCAGCGAGGGCGGTTTCGGAGATACGCAGTATTTT. It encodes CASSEGGFGDTQYF.

The V gene is TRBV19, the J gene TRBJ2-7; TRBD2 agrees at 9 bases. The J segment lost 5 bases and the V segment lost 2 bases, leaving 7 bases of the junction unmatched. CDR1 is LNHDA, CDR2 SQIVND, per germline (reference sequence). The CDR3 extends over 15 amino acids. The CDR3 DNA follows: TGTGCCAGTAGTATAATAGCGGGAGCTACCCACGAGCAGTACTTC. It translates to CASSIIAGATHEQYF.

J is TRBJ1-2 and V is TRBV15; 8 bases line up with TRBD1. The CDR3 runs to 16 residues. V lost 0 bases, J lost 0 bases, and 3 bases stayed unmatched. CDR1 LNHNV and CDR2 YYDKDF come from the germline V gene (reference sequence). The CDR3 region has the DNA TGTGCCACCAGCAGAGAAGGGACAGGCGCTAACTATGGCTACACCTTC. Residues: CATSREGTGANYGYTF.

V is TRBV19 and J is TRBJ2-7; weak D call: TRBD2 (5 bases). Trimming stripped 3 bases from V and 4 bases from J, with 13 bases between. The CDR3 is 14 residues long. Germline V lookup: CDR1 LNHDA, CDR2 SQIVND (reference sequence). This CDR3 is CASSIEGSSYEQYF. Here the CDR3 DNA reads TGTGCCAGTAGTATCGAGGGCAGTTCGTACGAGCAGTACTTC.

A single count supports this clone. CDR3 residues: CASTSGGGDIQYF. CDR3 in DNA: TGTGCCAGCACCTCCGGGGGGGGCGACATTCAGTACTTC. This chain links TRBV11-3 with TRBJ2-4; 8 bases fit TRBD2. The CDR3 has 13 amino acids. Germline V gene data show CDR1 as SGHNT and CDR2 as YENEEA. V gave up 7 bases and J gave up 8 bases; unmatched junction bases: 7.

V gene TRBV9 combines with J gene TRBJ2-7, with 7 bases identical to TRBD2. The trim removed 0 bases at V and 6 bases at J, leaving 12 bases unmatched. The germline V gene has CDR1 SGDLS and CDR2 YYNGEE. The CDR3 totals 16 residues. The CDR3 loop is CASSVGGGGPSLEQYF. The CDR3 nucleotides read TGTGCCAGCAGCGTAGGTGGGGGAGGGCCCTCGCTCGAGCAGTACTTC.

This chain uses TRBV4-2 with TRBJ2-3; 12 bases map to TRBD2. Germline V gene sequence: CDR1 LGHNA, CDR2 YNFKEQ. This CDR3 region has 18 residues. The J segment lost 4 bases and the V segment lost 0 bases, leaving 8 bases of the junction unmatched. CDR3 bases: TGTGCCAGCAGCCAAGATAGACTAGCGGGAGTCCGTGCAGATACGCAGTATTTT. Its translation: CASSQDRLAGVRADTQYF.

The chain has TRBV7-9 and TRBJ2-5; D might be TRBD1 (6 bases). Germline V lookup: CDR1 SEHNR, CDR2 FQNEAQ (reference sequence). The V end was cut by 1 base, the J end by 4 bases, with 16 bases between. This CDR3 region has 16 residues. DNA for the CDR3: TGTGCCAGCAGCTTAGGGTTGAGGGGGATGGGAGAGACCCAGTACTTC. It translates to CASSLGLRGMGETQYF. Drawing the rest from reference TRBV7-9 and TRBJ2-5, the complete variable domain is DTGVSQNPRHKITKRGQNVTFRCDPISEHNRLYWYRQTLGQGPEFLTYFQNEAQLEKSRLLSDRFSAERPKGSFSTLEIQRTEQGDSAMYLCASSLGLRGMGETQYFGPGTRLLVL.

This sequence joins TRBV9 and TRBJ1-1; D call uncertain. V lost 0 bases and J lost 0, with 3 bases in between. Germline CDR1 is SGDLS and CDR2 is YYNGEE. The CDR3 spans 13 residues. In DNA, the CDR3 is TGTGCCAGCAGCGTAGCGTTGAACACTGAAGCTTTCTTT. It is translated as CASSVALNTEAFF. The whole variable domain, filled in from reference TRBV9 and TRBJ1-1, reads DSGVTQTPKHLITATGQRVTLRCSPRSGDLSVYWYQQSLDQGLQFLIQYYNGEERAKGNILERFSAQQFPDLHSELNLSSLELGDSALYFCASSVALNTEAFFGQGTRLTVV.

This clone occurred a few times. An end of the junction does not agree with germline; a read error may underlie this. V is TRBV7-9 and J is TRBJ2-1; 11 bases are shared with TRBD2. CDR3 length equals 14 residues. Germline loops: CDR1 SEHNR, CDR2 FQNEAQ (reference sequence). The CDR3 here is CSSSLAGGFNEQFF. The CDR3 DNA reads TGTTCCAGCAGCTTAGCGGGAGGGTTTAATGAGCAGTTCTTC.

The V call is TRBV28, the J call TRBJ1-6; TRBD1 might be the D (6 bases). V was cut by 6 bases and J by 2 bases, with 14 bases left in between. The CDR3 loop spans 16 amino acids. CDR1 MDHEN and CDR2 SYDVKM come from the germline V gene. In nucleotides, the CDR3 is TGTGCCAGCAGAAGGGGGGGCCCTGCCTATAATTCACCCCTCCACTTT. Translating gives CASRRGGPAYNSPLHF.